This entry is about one T cell receptor (beta chain). The antigen is not known. The read ends 3 residues shy of where the CDR3 ends; the end is completed using the germline J gene. Average input was around 1,200 ng genomic DNA for immunoSEQ TCR beta CDR3 amplification. TCRdb's table, derived via immunoSEQ multiplex PCR, lists solely in-frame clones and lacks some. The specimen's table records 25,000 to 35,000 clones. CDR3 length equals 14 residues. V shed 2 bases and J 6 bases; nucleotides not matched to a gene: 7. Germline V lookup: CDR1 MNHNS, CDR2 SASEGT. This record belongs to a study of T cells in women clearing cervical HPV infection. Study-wide context: Case blood drawn at lesion detection; control blood after infection cleared. Study-wide findings and caveats: Cases carried less TRBV6-7 than controls: around 0.11% versus 0.15%. CIN3+ cases had significantly higher TCR repertoire richness than controls, but evenness did not differ.

This TCR was recovered from a woman aged 18 to 75 with a cervical HPV16 infection that either progressed to CIN3+ or cleared (not recorded which). J is TRBJ2-7 and V is TRBV6-1; TRBD2 matches 7 bases. The source material was blood buffy coat. CDR3 amino acids: CASSESTSALEQYF. The sequenced CDR3 bases are TGTGCCAGCAGTGAAAGTACTAGCGCCCTCGAG.